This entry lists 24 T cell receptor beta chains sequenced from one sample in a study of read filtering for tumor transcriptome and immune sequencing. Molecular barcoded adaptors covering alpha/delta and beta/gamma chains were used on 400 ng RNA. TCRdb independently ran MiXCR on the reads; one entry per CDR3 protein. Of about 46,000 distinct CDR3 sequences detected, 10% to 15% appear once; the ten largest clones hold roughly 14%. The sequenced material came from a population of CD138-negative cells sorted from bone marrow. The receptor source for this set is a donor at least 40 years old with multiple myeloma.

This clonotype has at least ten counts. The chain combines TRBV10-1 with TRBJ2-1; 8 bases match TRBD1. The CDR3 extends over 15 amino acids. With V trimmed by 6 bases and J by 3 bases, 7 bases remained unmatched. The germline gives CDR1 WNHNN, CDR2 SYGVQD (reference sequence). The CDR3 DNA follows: TGCGCCAGCAGGGCGGGACAGGCAAACTACAATGAGCAGTTCTTC. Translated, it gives CASRAGQANYNEQFF.

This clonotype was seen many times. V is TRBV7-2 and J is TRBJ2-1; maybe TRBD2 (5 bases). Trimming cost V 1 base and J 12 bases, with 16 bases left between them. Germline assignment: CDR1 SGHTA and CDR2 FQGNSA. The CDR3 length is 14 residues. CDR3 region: CASSLGGWNPVQFF. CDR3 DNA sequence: TGTGCCAGCAGCTTAGGAGGGTGGAACCCCGTGCAGTTCTTC.

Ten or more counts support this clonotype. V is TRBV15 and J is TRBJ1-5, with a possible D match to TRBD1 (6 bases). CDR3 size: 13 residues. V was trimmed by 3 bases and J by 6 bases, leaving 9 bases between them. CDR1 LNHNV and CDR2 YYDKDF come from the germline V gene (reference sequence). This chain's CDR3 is CATSRGRGQPQHF. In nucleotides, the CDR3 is TGTGCCACCAGCAGGGGCAGGGGTCAGCCCCAGCATTTT.

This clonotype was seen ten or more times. The CDR3 loop reads CASSEVKPPYGYTF. DNA of the CDR3: TGTGCCAGCAGTGAAGTGAAGCCTCCCTATGGCTACACCTTC. The genes are TRBV6-1 and TRBJ1-2; D unresolved. V lost 1 base and J lost 4, with 10 bases in between. Germline V gene lookup returns CDR1 MNHNS and CDR2 SASEGT. This CDR3 region has 14 residues.

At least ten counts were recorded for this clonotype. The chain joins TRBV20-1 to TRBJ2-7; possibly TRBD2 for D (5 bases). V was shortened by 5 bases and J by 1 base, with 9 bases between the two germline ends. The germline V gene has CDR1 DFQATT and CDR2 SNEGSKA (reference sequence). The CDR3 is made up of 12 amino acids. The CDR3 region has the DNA TGCAGTGCTTCCAGCGGATCCTACGAGCAGTACTTC. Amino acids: CSASSGSYEQYF.

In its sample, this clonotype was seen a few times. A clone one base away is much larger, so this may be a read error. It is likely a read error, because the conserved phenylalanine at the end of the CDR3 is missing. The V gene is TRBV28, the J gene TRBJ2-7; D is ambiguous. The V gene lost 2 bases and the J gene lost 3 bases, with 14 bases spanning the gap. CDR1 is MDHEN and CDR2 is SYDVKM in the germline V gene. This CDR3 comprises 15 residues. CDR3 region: CASSLDPPGFYEQYL. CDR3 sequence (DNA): TGTGCCAGCAGTTTAGATCCCCCCGGTTTCTACGAGCAGTACCTC.

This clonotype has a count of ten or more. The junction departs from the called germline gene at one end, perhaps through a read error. CDR3 coding DNA: TGTGCTAGCAGCTTAGGGAGAACTAGCACAGATACGCAGTATTTT. It translates to CASSLGRTSTDTQYF. The chain combines TRBV7-7 with TRBJ2-3, with a possible D match to TRBD2 (5 bases). The CDR3 has 15 amino acids. In germline, CDR1 is SSHAT, CDR2 FNYEAQ (reference sequence).

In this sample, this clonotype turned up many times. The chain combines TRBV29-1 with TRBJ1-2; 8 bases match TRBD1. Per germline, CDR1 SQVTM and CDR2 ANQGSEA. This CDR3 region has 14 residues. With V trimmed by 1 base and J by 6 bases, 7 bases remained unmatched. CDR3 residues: CSVEVYETGDGYTF. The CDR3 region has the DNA TGCAGCGTTGAAGTATACGAGACAGGGGATGGCTACACCTTC.

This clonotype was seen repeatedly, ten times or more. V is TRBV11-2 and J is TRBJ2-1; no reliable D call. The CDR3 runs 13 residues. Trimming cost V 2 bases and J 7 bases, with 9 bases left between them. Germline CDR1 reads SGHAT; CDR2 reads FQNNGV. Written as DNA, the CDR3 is TGTGCCAGCAGCTTAAACAGCTTAAATGAGCAGTTCTTC. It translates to CASSLNSLNEQFF.

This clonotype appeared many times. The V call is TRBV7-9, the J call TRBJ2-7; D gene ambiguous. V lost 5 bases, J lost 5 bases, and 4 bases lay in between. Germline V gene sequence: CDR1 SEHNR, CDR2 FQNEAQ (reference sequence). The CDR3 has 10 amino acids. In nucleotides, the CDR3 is TGTGCCAGCAGCGGTAACGAGCAGTACTTC. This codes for CASSGNEQYF.

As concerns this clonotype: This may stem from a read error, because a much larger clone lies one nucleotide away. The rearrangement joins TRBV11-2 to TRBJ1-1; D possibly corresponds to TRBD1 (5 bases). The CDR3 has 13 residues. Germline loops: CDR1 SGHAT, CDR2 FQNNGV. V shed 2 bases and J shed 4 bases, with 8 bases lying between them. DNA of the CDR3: TGTGCCAGCAGCTTATACGGGGGCACTGAAGCTTTCTTT. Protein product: CASSLYGGTEAFF.

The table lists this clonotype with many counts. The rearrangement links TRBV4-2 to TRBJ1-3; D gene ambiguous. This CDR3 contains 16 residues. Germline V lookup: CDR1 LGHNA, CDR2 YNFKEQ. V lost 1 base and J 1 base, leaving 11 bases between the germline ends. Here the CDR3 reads CASSQGPRESGNTIYF. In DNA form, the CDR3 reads TGTGCCAGCAGCCAAGGGCCAAGGGAGTCTGGAAACACCATATATTTT.

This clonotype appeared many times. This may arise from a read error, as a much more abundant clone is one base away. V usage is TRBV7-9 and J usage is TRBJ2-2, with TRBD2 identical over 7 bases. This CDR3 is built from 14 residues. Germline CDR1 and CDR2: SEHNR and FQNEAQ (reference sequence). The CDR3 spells CASLADSNTGGLFF. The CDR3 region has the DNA TGTGCCAGTCTAGCGGACTCTAACACCGGGGGGCTGTTTTTT.

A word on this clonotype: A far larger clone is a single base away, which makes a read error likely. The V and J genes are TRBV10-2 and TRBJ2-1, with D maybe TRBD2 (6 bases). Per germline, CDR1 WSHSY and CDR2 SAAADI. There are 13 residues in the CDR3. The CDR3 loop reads CAINVLGTGEQSF. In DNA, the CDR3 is TGTGCCATCAATGTTCTAGGGACTGGTGAGCAGTCCTTC.

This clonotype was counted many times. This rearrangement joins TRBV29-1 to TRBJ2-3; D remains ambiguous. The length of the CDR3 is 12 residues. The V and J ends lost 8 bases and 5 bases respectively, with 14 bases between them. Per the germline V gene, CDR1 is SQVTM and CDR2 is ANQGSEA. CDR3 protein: CSPRAIGDTQYF. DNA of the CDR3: TGCAGCCCCCGGGCGATTGGAGATACGCAGTATTTT.

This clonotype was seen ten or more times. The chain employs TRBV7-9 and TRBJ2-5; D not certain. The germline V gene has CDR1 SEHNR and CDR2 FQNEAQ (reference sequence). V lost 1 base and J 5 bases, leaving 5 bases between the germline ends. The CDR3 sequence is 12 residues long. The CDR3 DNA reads TGTGCCAGCAGCTTAGGAATGGAGACCCAGTACTTC. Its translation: CASSLGMETQYF.

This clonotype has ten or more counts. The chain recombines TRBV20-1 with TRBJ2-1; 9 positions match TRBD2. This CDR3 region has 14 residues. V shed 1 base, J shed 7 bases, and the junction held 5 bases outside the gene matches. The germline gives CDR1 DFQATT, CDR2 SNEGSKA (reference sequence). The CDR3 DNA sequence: TGCAGTGCTAGAGGTAGCGGGAGTTTTAATGAGCAGTTCTTC. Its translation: CSARGSGSFNEQFF.

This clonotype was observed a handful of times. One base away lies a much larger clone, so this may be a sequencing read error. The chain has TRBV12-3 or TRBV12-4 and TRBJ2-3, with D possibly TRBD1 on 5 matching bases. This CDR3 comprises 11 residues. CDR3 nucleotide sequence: TGTGCCAGCAGCTTGACAGATGCGCAGTATTTT. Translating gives CASSLTDAQYF.

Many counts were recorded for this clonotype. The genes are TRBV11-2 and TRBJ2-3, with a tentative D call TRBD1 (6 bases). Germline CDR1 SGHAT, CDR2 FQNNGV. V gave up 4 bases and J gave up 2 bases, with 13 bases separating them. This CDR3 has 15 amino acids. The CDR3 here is CASSSWDKSTDTQYF. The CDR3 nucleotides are TGTGCCAGCAGCTCGTGGGACAAGTCCACAGATACGCAGTATTTT.

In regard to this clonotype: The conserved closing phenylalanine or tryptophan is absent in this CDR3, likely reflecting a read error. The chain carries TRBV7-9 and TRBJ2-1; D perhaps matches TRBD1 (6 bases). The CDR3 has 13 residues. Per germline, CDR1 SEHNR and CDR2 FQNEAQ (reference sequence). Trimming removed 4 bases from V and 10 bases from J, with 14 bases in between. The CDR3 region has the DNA TGTGCCAGCAGCTCACAGGGTCAGGGCGAGCAGTTCCTC. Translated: CASSSQGQGEQFL.

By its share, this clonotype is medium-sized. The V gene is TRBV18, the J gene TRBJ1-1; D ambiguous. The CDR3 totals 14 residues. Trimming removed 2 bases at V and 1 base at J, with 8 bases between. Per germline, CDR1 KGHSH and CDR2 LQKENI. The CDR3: CASSPFGQNTEAFF. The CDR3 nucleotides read TGTGCCAGCTCACCATTTGGGCAGAACACTGAAGCTTTCTTT. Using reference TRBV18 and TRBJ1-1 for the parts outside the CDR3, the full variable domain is NAGVMQNPRHLVRRRGQEARLRCSPMKGHSHVYWYRQLPEEGLKFMVYLQKENIIDESGMPKERFSAEFPKEGPSILRIQQVVRGDSAAYFCASSPFGQNTEAFFGQGTRLTVV.

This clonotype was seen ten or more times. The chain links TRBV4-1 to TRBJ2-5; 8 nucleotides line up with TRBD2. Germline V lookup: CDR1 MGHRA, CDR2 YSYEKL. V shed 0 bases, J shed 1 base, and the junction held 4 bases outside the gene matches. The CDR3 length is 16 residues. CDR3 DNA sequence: TGCGCCAGCAGCCAAGATCGGAGCGGGAGCCAAGAGACCCAGTACTTC. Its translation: CASSQDRSGSQETQYF.

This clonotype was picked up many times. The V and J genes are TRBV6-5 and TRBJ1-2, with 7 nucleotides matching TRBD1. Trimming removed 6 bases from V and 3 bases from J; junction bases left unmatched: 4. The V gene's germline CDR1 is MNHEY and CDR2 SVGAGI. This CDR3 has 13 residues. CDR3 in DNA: TGTGCCAGCAGGGAGGGGGCAGACTATGGCTACACCTTC. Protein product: CASREGADYGYTF.

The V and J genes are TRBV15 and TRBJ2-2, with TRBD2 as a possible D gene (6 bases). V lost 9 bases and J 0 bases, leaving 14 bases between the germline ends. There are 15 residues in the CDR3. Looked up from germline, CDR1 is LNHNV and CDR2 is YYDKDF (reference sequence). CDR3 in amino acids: CATSLAAANTGELFF. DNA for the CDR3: TGTGCCACTTCTTTAGCGGCGGCGAACACCGGGGAGCTGTTTTTT.